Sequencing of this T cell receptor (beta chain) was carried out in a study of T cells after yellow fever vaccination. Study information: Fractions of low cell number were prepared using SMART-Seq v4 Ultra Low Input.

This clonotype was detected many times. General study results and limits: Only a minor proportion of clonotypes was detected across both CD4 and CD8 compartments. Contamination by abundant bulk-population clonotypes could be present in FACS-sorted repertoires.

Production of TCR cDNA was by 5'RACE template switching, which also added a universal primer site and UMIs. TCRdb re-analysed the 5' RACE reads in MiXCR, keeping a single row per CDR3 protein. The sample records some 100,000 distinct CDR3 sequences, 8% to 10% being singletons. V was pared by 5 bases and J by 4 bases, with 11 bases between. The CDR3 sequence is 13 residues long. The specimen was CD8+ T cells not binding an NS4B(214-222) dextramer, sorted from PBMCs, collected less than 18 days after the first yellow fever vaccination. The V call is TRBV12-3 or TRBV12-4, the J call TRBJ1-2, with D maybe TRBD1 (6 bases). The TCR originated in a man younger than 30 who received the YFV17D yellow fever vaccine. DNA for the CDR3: TGTGCCAGCAGTCCTGACAGGCTCTATGGCTACACCTTC. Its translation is CASSPDRLYGYTF.